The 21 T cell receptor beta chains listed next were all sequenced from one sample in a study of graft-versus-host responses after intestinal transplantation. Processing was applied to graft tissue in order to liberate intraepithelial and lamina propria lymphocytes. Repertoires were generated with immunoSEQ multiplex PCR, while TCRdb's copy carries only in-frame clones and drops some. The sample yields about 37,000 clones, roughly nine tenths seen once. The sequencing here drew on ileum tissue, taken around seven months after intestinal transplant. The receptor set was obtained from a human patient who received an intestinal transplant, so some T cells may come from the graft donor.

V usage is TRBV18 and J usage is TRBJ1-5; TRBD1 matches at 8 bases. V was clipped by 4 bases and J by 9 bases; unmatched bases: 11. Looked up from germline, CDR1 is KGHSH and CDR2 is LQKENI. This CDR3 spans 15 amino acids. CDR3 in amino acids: CASSRTGTGSRPQHF. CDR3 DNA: TGTGCCAGCTCACGGACCGGGACAGGAAGTCGGCCCCAGCATTTT.

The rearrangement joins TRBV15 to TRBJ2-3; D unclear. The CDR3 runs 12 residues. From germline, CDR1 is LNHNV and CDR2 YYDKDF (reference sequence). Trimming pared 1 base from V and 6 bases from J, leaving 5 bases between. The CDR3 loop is CATSRGRDTQYF. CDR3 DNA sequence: TGTGCCACCAGCAGAGGCCGGGATACGCAGTATTTT.

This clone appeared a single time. Here the CDR3 DNA reads TGCGCCAGCAGCTCACTCCCCGGAGGTTACGAGCAGTACTTC. Encoded protein: CASSSLPGGYEQYF. This chain connects TRBV5-1 to TRBJ2-7; D may be TRBD2 (5 bases). The V and J ends lost 3 bases and 4 bases respectively, with 14 bases between them. The CDR3 length is 14 residues. The germline V gene has CDR1 SGHRS and CDR2 YFSETQ.

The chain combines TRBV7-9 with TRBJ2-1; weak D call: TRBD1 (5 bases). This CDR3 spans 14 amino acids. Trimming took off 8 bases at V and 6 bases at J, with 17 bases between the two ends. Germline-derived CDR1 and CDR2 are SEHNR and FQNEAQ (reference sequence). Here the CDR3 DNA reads TGTGCCAGCGAGATTTCCGTGGGGCCCAATGAGCAGTTCTTC. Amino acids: CASEISVGPNEQFF. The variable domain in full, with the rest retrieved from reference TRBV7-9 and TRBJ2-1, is DTGVSQNPRHKITKRGQNVTFRCDPISEHNRLYWYRQTLGQGPEFLTYFQNEAQLEKSRLLSDRFSAERPKGSFSTLEIQRTEQGDSAMYLCASEISVGPNEQFFGPGTRLTVL.

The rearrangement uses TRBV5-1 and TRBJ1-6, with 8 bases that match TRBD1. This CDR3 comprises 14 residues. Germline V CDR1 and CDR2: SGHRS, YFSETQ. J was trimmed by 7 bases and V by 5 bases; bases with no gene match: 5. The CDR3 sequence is CASRMGQENSPLHF. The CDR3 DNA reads TGCGCCAGCAGGATGGGACAGGAGAATTCACCCCTCCACTTT.

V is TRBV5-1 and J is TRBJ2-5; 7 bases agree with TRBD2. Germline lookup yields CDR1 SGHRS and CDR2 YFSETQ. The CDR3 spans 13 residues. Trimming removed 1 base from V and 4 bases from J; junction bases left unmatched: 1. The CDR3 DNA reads TGCGCCAGCAGCTTGACGGGAGGAGAGACCCAGTACTTC. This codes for CASSLTGGETQYF.

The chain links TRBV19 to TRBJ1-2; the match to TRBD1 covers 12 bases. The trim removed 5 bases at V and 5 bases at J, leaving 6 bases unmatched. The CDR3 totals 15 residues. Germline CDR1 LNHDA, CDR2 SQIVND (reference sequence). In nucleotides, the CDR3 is TGTGCCAGTAGTCCGGGGACAGGGGGCGTTTATGGCTACACCTTC. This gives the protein CASSPGTGGVYGYTF.

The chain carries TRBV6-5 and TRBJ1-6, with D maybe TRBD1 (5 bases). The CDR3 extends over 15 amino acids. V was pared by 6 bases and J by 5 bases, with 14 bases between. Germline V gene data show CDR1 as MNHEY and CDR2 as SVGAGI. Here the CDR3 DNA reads TGTGCCAGCAGCTTCCTGGGGGGGGATAATTCACCCCTCCACTTT. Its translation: CASSFLGGDNSPLHF.

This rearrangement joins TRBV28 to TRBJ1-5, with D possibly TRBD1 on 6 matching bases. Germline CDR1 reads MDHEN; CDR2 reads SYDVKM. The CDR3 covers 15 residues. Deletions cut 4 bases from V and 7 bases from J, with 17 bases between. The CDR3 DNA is TGTGCCAGCAGTTCAACCCCAGGGGCGGGACAGCCCCAGCATTTT. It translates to CASSSTPGAGQPQHF.

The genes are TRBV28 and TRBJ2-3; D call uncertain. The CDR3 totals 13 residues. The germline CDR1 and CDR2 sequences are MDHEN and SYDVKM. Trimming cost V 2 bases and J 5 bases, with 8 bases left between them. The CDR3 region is CASSLLFGDTQYF. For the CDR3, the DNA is TGTGCCAGCAGTTTACTGTTTGGAGATACGCAGTATTTT.

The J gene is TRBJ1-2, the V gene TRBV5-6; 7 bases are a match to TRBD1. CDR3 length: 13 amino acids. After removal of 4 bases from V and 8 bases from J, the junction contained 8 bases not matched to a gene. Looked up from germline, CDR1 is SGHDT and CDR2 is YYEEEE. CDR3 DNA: TGTGCCAGCAGCCGACAGGGAGAAAGGGGCTACACCTTC. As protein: CASSRQGERGYTF.

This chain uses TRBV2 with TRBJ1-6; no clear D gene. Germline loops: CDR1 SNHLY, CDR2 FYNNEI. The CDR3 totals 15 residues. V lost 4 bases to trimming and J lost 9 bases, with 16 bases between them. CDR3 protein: CASSGVEAAGSPLHF. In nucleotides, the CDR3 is TGTGCCAGCAGTGGGGTCGAAGCCGCTGGTTCACCCCTCCACTTT.

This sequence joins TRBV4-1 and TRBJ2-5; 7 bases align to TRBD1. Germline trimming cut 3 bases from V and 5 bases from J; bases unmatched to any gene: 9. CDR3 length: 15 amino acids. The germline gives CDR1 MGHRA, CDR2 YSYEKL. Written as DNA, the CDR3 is TGCGCCAGCAGCCAGTCGGGACAGCCAGCGGAGACCCAGTACTTC. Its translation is CASSQSGQPAETQYF.

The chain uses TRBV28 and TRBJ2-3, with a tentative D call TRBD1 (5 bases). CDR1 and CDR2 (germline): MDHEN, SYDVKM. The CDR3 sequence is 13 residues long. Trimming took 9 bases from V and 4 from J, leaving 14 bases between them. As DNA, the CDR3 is TGTGCCAGTCAACTGGGGCCCGCAGATACGCAGTATTTT. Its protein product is CASQLGPADTQYF.

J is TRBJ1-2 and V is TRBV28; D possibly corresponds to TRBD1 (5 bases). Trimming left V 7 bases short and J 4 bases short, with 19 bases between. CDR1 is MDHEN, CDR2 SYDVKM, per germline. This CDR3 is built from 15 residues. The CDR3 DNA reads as TGTGCCAGCACCAGTAATCGGGACCAACCCTATGGCTACACCTTC. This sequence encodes CASTSNRDQPYGYTF.

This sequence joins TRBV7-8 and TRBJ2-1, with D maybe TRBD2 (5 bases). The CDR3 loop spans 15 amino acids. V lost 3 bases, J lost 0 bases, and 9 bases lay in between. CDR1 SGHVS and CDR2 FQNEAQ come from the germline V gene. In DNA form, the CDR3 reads TGTGCCAGCAGCTTTCTCGGGATCTCCTACAATGAGCAGTTCTTC. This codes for CASSFLGISYNEQFF.

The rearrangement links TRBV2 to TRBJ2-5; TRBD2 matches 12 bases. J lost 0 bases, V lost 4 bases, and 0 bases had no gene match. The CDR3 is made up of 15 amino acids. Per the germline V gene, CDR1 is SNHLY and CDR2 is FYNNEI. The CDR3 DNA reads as TGTGCCAGCAGTGGACTAGCGGGAGACCAAGAGACCCAGTACTTC. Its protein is CASSGLAGDQETQYF.

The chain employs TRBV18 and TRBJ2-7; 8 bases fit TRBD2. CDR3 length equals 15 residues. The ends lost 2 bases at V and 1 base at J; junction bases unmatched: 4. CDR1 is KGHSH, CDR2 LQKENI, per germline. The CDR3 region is CASSPLSGGSYEQYF. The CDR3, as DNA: TGTGCCAGCTCACCATTGAGCGGGGGATCCTACGAGCAGTACTTC.

The CDR3 reads CASSLVVGSSYNEQFF. In DNA form, the CDR3 reads TGTGCCAGCAGCTTGGTTGTCGGTAGCTCCTACAATGAGCAGTTCTTC. The rearrangement joins TRBV5-6 to TRBJ2-1; D is unclear. With 0 bases removed from V and 0 bases from J, the gap between germline ends came to 10 bases. The CDR3 extends over 16 amino acids. Germline-derived CDR1 and CDR2 are SGHDT and YYEEEE. Combining the CDR3 with reference TRBV5-6 and TRBJ2-1 gives the whole variable domain DAGVTQSPTHLIKTRGQQVTLRCSPKSGHDTVSWYQQALGQGPQFIFQYYEEEERQRGNFPDRFSGHQFPNYSSELNVNALLLGDSALYLCASSLVVGSSYNEQFFGPGTRLTVL.

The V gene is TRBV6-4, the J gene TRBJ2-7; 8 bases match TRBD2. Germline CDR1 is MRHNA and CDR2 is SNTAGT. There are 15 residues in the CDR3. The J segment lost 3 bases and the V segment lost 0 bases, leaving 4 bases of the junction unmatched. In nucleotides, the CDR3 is TGTGCCAGCAGTGACTCCGGCGGGAGGCTCTACGAGCAGTACTTC. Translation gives CASSDSGGRLYEQYF.

CDR3 amino acids: CASSLVPHEEYEQYF. The CDR3 DNA reads as TGTGCCAGCAGCTTAGTACCCCACGAGGAGTACGAGCAGTACTTC. The J gene is TRBJ2-7, the V gene TRBV7-2; no reliable D call. This CDR3 is 15 amino acids long. Germline loops: CDR1 SGHTA, CDR2 FQGNSA. Trimming shortened V by 1 base and J by 4 bases, and 14 bases separated the two germline ends. The full variable domain, with the rest looked up from reference TRBV7-2 and TRBJ2-7, is GAGVSQSPSNKVTEKGKDVELRCDPISGHTALYWYRQSLGQGLEFLIYFQGNSAPDKSGLPSDRFSAERTGGSVSTLTIQRTQQEDSAVYLCASSLVPHEEYEQYFGPGTRLTVT.